This record concerns one T cell receptor beta chain sequence. This clonotype is medium-sized (0.01 to 0.1%) in terms of sample share. What this receptor recognizes is not known. No base qualities exist here, and no much larger clone lies one base off it. The library was produced with 5' RACE. TCRdb shows the sequencer as NextSeq 500. The TCR library protocol attached a unique molecular identifier to each TCR cDNA molecule to allow correction of PCR and sequencing errors. In the original analysis: TCR identification, UMI-based error correction and CDR3 extraction were performed with Decombinator tools. TCRs above a frequency of 2 per 1,000, corresponding to the top 1% of the tumor frequency distribution, were defined as expanded. Expanded tumor TCRs statistically deemed absent (corrected P<0.05) from at least one tumor region were classed as regional, and all other expanded tumor TCRs were classed as ubiquitous. Rényi diversity was computed with the R vegan package after subsampling each repertoire 100 times to 5,000 TCRs. CDR3 similarity networks were built from amino acid triplet string-kernel similarity, connecting CDR3s with pairwise similarity above 0.82. TCRdb redid the processing of the public reads, applying fastp at Q25 and MiXCR, and retained in-frame beta chains. Rows with a matching CDR3 protein are joined into one entry that keeps the most common DNA and genes. The V and J calls and clone size come from TCRdb's table, not from the authors' own analysis. The sample table lists fewer than 10,000 distinct CDR3 sequences, more than 4% of them with a count of one. Approximately 10% of the sample lies in the top ten.

The germline V gene sets CDR1 to MDHEN and CDR2 to SYDVKM. The CDR3 runs 12 amino acids, cysteine and phenylalanine included. Kept here is only the CDR3 DNA, which spans 36 bases and is read in frame from base 1. V and J lose 7 bases and 5 bases, and a span of 9 bases separates them. The source of the sample is a study of spatial heterogeneity in lung cancer (dated by TCRdb to between 2017 and 2020). About the full investigation: Beta-chain transcripts were consistently detected in greater numbers than alpha-chain transcripts, which likely reflected higher beta-chain transcript abundance. A strong correlation was found between TCR transcript counts in tumor regions and a T cell transcriptional module score from matched bulk RNA-seq. In the raw uncorrected reads, each unique combination of TCR and UMI appeared more than ten times on average. TCR alpha and beta repertoires were quantitatively compared across multiple tumor regions, matched nontumor lung and blood in non-small cell lung cancer. Nonsynonymous mutation counts, determined by whole-exome sequencing of tumor tissue, were related to features of the TCR repertoire. At surgery, both alpha and beta chains were TCR-sequenced in roughly 230 tumor regions, some 64 matched nontumor lung samples and some 60 PBMC samples.

What the research found in general, with its limitations: Confirming at a functional level the hypothesis that regional TCRs recognize regional mutations was considered to require additional single-cell paired TCR alpha and beta sequencing. The number of expanded intratumoral alpha and beta TCRs correlated with the tumor nonsynonymous mutation count. The count of ubiquitous expanded TCRs correlated with the count of ubiquitous nonsynonymous mutations, and the count of regional expanded TCRs correlated with the count of regional nonsynonymous mutations. TCR-seq coverage of tumor T cells was estimated at only approximately 7% for alpha chains and 13% for beta chains.

The sample's time point, from its label and the paper: sample taken at primary tumor resection. Donors were approximately 72 patients with early-stage, untreated non-small cell lung cancer from the lung TRACERx cohort. Whole RNA extracted from tumor and nontumor lung tissue, or from cryopreserved PBMC samples, was used for TCR sequencing without cell sorting. Patients were selected for TCR sequencing only if sufficient RNA was available from at least two tumor regions. Before being selected, tumor and adjacent nontumor lung specimens were reviewed by a lung pathologist. The origin of this receptor is a female donor with early-stage non-small cell lung cancer. The sequencing here drew on lung tumor tissue, taken at surgery. Recombination connected TRBV28 to TRBJ2-1, with the D gene not clear enough to name. The CDR3 sequence is CASNPANNEQFF. Here is the DNA: TGTGCCAGCAACCCAGCCAACAATGAGCAGTTCTTC.